The entry that follows covers one TCR beta chain sequence. The antigen is undetermined. Trimming took 2 bases from V and 1 from J, leaving 11 bases between them. Germline-derived CDR1 and CDR2 are SGHNT and YYREEE (reference sequence). The CDR3 has 15 amino acids. The data derive from a study of shared clonotypes between healthy human individuals. Whole-study results and caveats: The genetic and exposure-history diversity represented was limited by few donors.

Clones were sequenced by immunoSEQ multiplex PCR, and TCRdb holds only the in-frame ones, with some missing. The sample includes around 530,000 clones, around 78% of them seen just once. What was sequenced was PBMCs. This TCR was sampled from a middle-aged woman in good health. Some clones in this sample may be carry-over from other donors' samples. This rearrangement joins TRBV5-4 to TRBJ2-3; the D is unclear. CDR3 nucleotide sequence: TGTGCCAGCAGCTTTCTTCCAACCGGCACAGATACGCAGTATTTT. As protein: CASSFLPTGTDTQYF. The complete variable domain, with remaining parts taken from reference TRBV5-4 and TRBJ2-3, reads ETGVTQSPTHLIKTRGQQVTLRCSSQSGHNTVSWYQQALGQGPQFIFQYYREEENGRGNFPPRFSGLQFPNYSSELNVNALELDDSALYLCASSFLPTGTDTQYFGPGTRLTVL.